These T cell receptor beta chains were read from a single sample in a study of HIV-infected patients and healthy controls. TCRdb independently ran MiXCR on the 5' RACE reads; one entry per CDR3 protein. The table shows 20,000 to 30,000 distinct CDR3 sequences, with 8.5% occurring only once. The sample was blood. These receptors came from an adult in good health. The CDR3 runs from the conserved cysteine through the conserved F or W. The D gene is left open where the match is weak. Not all rows give a size; the values are once, few, many and, for expanded clones, a class.

. many TRBJ1-5 TRBV12-5 CASGAGSNQPQHF TGTGCTAGTGGTGCAGGGAGCAATCAGCCCCAGCATTTT
. many TRBJ2-2 TRBV27 CASSNSGELFF TGTGCCAGCAGTAACTCCGGGGAGCTGTTTTTT
. . TRBJ1-4 TRBV2 CASRGGALEKLFF TGTGCCAGCAGGGGGGGAGCCTTGGAAAAACTGTTTTTT
TRBD2 many TRBJ2-5 TRBV19 CASSGVLGVGGGTKTQYF TGTGCCAGTAGTGGCGTTCTTGGAGTAGGCGGGGGGACGAAGACCCAGTACTTC
. many TRBJ1-1 TRBV5-1 CASSFERQGRAEAFF TGCGCCAGCAGCTTCGAACGCCAGGGGAGGGCTGAAGCTTTCTTT
TRBD1 . TRBJ2-1 TRBV29-1 CSVARQGLYNEQFF TGCAGCGTAGCAAGACAGGGGTTGTACAATGAGCAGTTCTTC
. few TRBJ2-7 TRBV25-1 CASSGPGGVDEQYF TGTGCCAGCAGTGGGCCGGGCGGCGTGGACGAGCAGTACTTC
. . TRBJ2-3 TRBV4-3 CASSQELAHRTDTQYF TGCGCCAGCAGCCAAGAGCTCGCGCATCGCACAGATACGCAGTATTTT
. few TRBJ2-5 TRBV3-1 CASSPTWQETQYF TGTGCCAGCAGCCCGACTTGGCAAGAGACCCAGTACTTC
. few TRBJ2-3 TRBV20-1 CSARGEPIGTDTQYF TGCAGTGCTAGAGGGGAACCCATCGGCACAGATACGCAGTATTTT